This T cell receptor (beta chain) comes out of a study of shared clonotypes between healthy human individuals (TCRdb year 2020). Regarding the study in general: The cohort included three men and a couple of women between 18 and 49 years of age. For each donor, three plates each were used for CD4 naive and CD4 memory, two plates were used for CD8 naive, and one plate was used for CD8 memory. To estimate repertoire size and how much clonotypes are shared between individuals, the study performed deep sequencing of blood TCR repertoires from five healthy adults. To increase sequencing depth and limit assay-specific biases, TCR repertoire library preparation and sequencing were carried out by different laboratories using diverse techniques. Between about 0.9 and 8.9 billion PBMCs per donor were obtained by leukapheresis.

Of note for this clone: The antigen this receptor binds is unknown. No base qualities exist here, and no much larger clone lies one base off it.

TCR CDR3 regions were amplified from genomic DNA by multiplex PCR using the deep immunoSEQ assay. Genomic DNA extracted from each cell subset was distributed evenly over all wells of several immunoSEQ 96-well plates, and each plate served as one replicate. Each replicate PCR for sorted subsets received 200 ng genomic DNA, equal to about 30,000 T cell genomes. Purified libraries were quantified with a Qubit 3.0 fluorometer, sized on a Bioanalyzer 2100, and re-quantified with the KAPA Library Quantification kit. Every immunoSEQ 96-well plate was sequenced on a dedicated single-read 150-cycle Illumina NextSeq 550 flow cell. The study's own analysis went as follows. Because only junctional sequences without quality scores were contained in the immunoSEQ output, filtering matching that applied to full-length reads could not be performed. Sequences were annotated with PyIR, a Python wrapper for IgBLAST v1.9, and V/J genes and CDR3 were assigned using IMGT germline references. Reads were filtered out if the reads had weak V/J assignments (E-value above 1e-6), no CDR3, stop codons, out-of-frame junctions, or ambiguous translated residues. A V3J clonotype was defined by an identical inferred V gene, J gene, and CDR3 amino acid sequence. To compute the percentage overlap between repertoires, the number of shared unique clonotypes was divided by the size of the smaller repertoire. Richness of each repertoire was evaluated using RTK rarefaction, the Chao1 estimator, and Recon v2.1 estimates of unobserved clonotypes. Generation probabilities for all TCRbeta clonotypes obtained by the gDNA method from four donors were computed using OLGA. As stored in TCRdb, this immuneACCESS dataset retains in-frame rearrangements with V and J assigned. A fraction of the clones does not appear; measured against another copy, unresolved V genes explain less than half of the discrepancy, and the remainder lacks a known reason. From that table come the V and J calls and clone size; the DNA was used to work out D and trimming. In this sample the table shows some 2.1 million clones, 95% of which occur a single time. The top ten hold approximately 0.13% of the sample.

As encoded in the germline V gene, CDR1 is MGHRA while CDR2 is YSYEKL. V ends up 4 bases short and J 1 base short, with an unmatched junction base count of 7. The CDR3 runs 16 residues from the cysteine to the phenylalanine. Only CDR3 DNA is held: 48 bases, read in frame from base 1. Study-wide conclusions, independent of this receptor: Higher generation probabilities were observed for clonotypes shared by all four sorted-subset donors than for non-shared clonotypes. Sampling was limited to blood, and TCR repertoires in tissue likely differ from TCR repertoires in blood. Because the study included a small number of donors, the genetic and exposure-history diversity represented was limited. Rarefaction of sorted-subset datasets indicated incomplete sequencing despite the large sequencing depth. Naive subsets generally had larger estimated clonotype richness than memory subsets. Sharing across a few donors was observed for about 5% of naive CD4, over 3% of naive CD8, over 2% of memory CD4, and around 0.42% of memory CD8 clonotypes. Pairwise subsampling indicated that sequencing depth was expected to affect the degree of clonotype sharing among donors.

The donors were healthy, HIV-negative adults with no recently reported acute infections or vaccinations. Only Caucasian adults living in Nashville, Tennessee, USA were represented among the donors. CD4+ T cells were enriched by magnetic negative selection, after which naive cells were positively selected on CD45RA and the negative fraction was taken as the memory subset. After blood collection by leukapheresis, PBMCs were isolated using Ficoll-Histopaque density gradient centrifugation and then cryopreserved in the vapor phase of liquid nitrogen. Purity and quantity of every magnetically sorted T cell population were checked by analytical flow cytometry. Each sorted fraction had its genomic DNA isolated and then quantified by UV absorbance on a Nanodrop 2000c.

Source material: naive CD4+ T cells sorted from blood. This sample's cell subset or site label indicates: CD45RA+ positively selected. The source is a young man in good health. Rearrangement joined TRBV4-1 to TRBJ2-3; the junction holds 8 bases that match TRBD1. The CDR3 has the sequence CASSRLPGQGTDTQYF. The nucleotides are TGCGCCAGCAGCCGCTTACCGGGACAGGGCACAGATACGCAGTATTTT.